The 30 T cell receptor beta chains listed next were all sequenced from one sample in a study of blood T cell repertoires in COVID-19. Here immunoSEQ multiplex PCR was the method, and the copy in TCRdb shows in-frame clones only, minus some. This repertoire shows 200,000 to 250,000 clones, 85% to 90% found once; its top ten account for 2% to 2.5%. The sequenced material came from peripheral blood. The receptors derive from a woman aged 50 to 65 with acute or convalescent COVID-19.

The rearrangement uses TRBV19 and TRBJ1-2; 10 bases are shared with TRBD1. This CDR3 contains 16 residues. Germline V lookup: CDR1 LNHDA, CDR2 SQIVND (reference sequence). V lost 3 bases, J lost 3 bases, and 7 bases stayed unmatched. CDR3 nucleotides: TGTGCCAGTAGTATCCCTGGGACAGGGGCCCACTATGGCTACACCTTC. Its protein product is CASSIPGTGAHYGYTF.

As regards this clone: Other DNA sequences of this sample code for an identical CDR3. The chain employs TRBV4-3 and TRBJ1-2; D unresolved. There are 11 residues in the CDR3. The V and J ends lost 1 base and 7 bases respectively, with 4 bases between them. Germline CDR1 and CDR2: LGHNA and YSLEER. CDR3 residues: CASSQGGGYTF. The CDR3, as DNA: TGCGCCAGCAGCCAAGGCGGTGGCTACACCTTC.

The CDR3 loop is CASSQIRGGRNNEQFF. The CDR3 DNA sequence: TGTGCCAGCAGCCAAATCCGCGGGGGAAGGAACAATGAGCAGTTCTTC. V is TRBV4-2 and J is TRBJ2-1; TRBD2 matches 7 bases. Germline values: CDR1 LGHNA, CDR2 YNFKEQ. CDR3 length: 16 amino acids. V gave up 2 bases and J gave up 5 bases; unmatched junction bases: 9.

The CDR3 here is CSALTSGTGEQFF. CDR3 nucleotides: TGCAGCGCCTTGACTAGCGGGACCGGGGAGCAGTTCTTC. The chain joins TRBV29-1 to TRBJ2-1; 11 positions match TRBD2. From germline, CDR1 is SQVTM and CDR2 ANQGSEA. The CDR3 is made up of 13 amino acids. V was pared by 7 bases and J by 10 bases, with 9 bases of the junction left unmatched.

The chain couples TRBV5-6 to TRBJ2-5, with D unclear. Germline-derived CDR1 and CDR2 are SGHDT and YYEEEE. This CDR3 has 14 amino acids. Trimming shortened V by 2 bases and J by 2 bases, and 10 bases separated the two germline ends. DNA of the CDR3: TGTGCCAGCAGCTTCTACAGATTACAAGAGACCCAGTACTTC. It yields the protein CASSFYRLQETQYF.

V is TRBV19 and J is TRBJ1-5, with D perhaps TRBD1 (6 bases). Looked up from germline, CDR1 is LNHDA and CDR2 is SQIVND (reference sequence). This CDR3 contains 14 residues. V lost 5 bases to trimming and J lost 4 bases, with 12 bases between them. The CDR3 spells CASSSSTGNQPQHF. The DNA of the CDR3 is TGTGCCAGTAGTTCCTCAACAGGGAATCAGCCCCAGCATTTT.

The chain links TRBV6-5 to TRBJ2-7, with D hard to call. Trimming stripped 7 bases from V and 2 bases from J, with 12 bases between. The CDR3 has 13 amino acids. The V gene's germline CDR1 is MNHEY and CDR2 SVGAGI. CDR3 in DNA: TGTGCCAGCACCCGACAACCGACCTACGAGCAGTACTTC. Translation gives CASTRQPTYEQYF.

The chain recombines TRBV6-6 with TRBJ1-5; 11 nucleotides match TRBD1. The CDR3 totals 16 residues. The ends lost 5 bases at V and 1 base at J; junction bases unmatched: 4. Per germline, CDR1 MNHNY and CDR2 SVGAGI (reference sequence). CDR3 coding DNA: TGTGCCAGCAGTGCGGACAGGGGGCGAAGCAATCAGCCCCAGCATTTT. This encodes CASSADRGRSNQPQHF.

The V and J genes are TRBV27 and TRBJ1-4; 8 positions agree with TRBD1. This CDR3 spans 14 amino acids. Germline V gene sequence: CDR1 MNHEY, CDR2 SMNVEV (reference sequence). Trimming cost V 5 bases and J 12 bases; bases outside gene matches: 11. Here the CDR3 reads CASSQGAGLRELFF. The CDR3, as DNA: TGTGCCAGCAGTCAGGGGGCAGGTTTGCGGGAACTGTTTTTT. Together with reference TRBV27 and TRBJ1-4, the CDR3 gives the full variable domain: EAQVTQNPRYLITVTGKKLTVTCSQNMNHEYMSWYRQDPGLGLRQIYYSMNVEVTDKGDVPEGYKVSRKEKRNFPLILESPSPNQTSLYFCASSQGAGLRELFFGSGTQLSVL.

This chain's CDR3 is CASSSIQRAMGYTF. CDR3 nucleotide sequence: TGTGCCAGCAGCTCCATTCAGAGGGCCATGGGCTACACCTTC. This chain links TRBV7-2 with TRBJ1-2; no clear D gene. Germline values: CDR1 SGHTA, CDR2 FQGNSA. This CDR3 has 14 residues. Trimming left V 4 bases short and J 8 bases short, with 17 bases between.

The chain recombines TRBV6-6 with TRBJ2-5; weak D call: TRBD2 (6 bases). The CDR3 spans 16 residues. Germline CDR1 is MNHNY and CDR2 is SVGAGI (reference sequence). Trimming removed 0 bases at V and 5 bases at J, with 16 bases between. CDR3: CASSYSRLGPRETQYF. In DNA form, the CDR3 reads TGTGCCAGCAGTTACTCGCGACTAGGCCCTCGGGAGACCCAGTACTTC.

The chain has TRBV7-2 and TRBJ1-1; the D gene is possibly TRBD1 (5 bases). Trimming removed 4 bases at V and 1 base at J, with 10 bases between. CDR1 SGHTA and CDR2 FQGNSA come from the germline V gene. The CDR3 is made up of 14 amino acids. CDR3 coding DNA: TGTGCCAGCAGCTCCTACAGGAGGAACACTGAAGCTTTCTTT. This gives the protein CASSSYRRNTEAFF.

The rearrangement joins TRBV4-3 to TRBJ1-1; 7 nucleotides agree with TRBD1. Germline V CDR1 and CDR2: LGHNA, YSLEER. Losses at the gene ends were 4 bases for V and 2 bases for J; bases not matched to a gene: 13. This CDR3 contains 17 residues. This CDR3 is CASSPTRTGTANTEAFF. The CDR3 region has the DNA TGCGCCAGCAGCCCCACTAGGACCGGGACAGCAAACACTGAAGCTTTCTTT.

Remarks on this clone: The sample contains more than one DNA sequence encoding this CDR3. The V and J genes are TRBV3-1 (or the pseudogene TRBV3-2) and TRBJ1-2, with D perhaps TRBD1 (5 bases). The germline V and J ends were trimmed by 0 bases and 7 bases, with 6 bases remaining between them. CDR3 size: 12 residues. From germline, CDR1 is LGHDT and CDR2 YNNKEL (reference sequence). The chain's CDR3 is CASSQEGGGYTF. The CDR3, as DNA: TGTGCCAGCAGCCAAGAGGGGGGTGGCTACACCTTC.

The chain employs TRBV12-5 and TRBJ1-1; D is uncertain. Germline V gives CDR1 LGHNT, CDR2 FRNRAP. The CDR3 spans 11 residues. The V gene lost 4 bases and the J gene lost 7 bases, with 7 bases spanning the gap. CDR3 in amino acids: CASGSGFEAFF. The CDR3 nucleotides are TGTGCTAGTGGTTCGGGGTTTGAAGCTTTCTTT.

The chain carries TRBV7-2 and TRBJ2-5; 11 positions agree with TRBD2. CDR3 length: 17 residues. Germline CDR1 SGHTA, CDR2 FQGNSA. The V segment lost 1 base and the J segment 1 base; nucleotides outside the gene matches: 5. CDR3 coding DNA: TGTGCCAGCAGCTTAGGCCTAGCGGGGGGACTCCAAGAGACCCAGTACTTC. Its translation is CASSLGLAGGLQETQYF.

The V and J genes are TRBV10-1 and TRBJ2-7; D gene uncertain. The length of the CDR3 is 13 residues. Germline CDR1 is WNHNN and CDR2 is SYGVQD (reference sequence). Trimming stripped 3 bases from V and 0 bases from J, with 6 bases between. In nucleotides, the CDR3 is TGCGCCAGCAGTGAAGCGAGCTCCTACGAGCAGTACTTC. It yields the protein CASSEASSYEQYF.

The V call is TRBV7-2, the J call TRBJ2-4; tentative D call: TRBD1 (5 bases). The CDR3 sequence is 15 residues long. The germline V gene has CDR1 SGHTA and CDR2 FQGNSA. V shed 4 bases and J shed 1 base, with 11 bases lying between them. The DNA for the CDR3 is TGTGCCAGCAGCTGGAGCAGGGCGGCCAAAAACATTCAGTACTTC. Its translation is CASSWSRAAKNIQYF.

The chain combines TRBV5-1 with TRBJ1-1; 9 nucleotides match TRBD1. The CDR3 is made up of 15 amino acids. The germline CDR1 and CDR2 sequences are SGHRS and YFSETQ. With 2 bases clipped from V and 2 bases from J, the junction kept 4 bases outside the gene matches. CDR3 protein: CASSLGTGFNTEAFF. The DNA of the CDR3 is TGCGCCAGCAGCTTAGGGACAGGGTTTAACACTGAAGCTTTCTTT.

This chain joins TRBV7-6 and TRBJ2-5; 11 nucleotides line up with TRBD2. Germline-derived CDR1 and CDR2 are SGHVS and FNYEAQ. V lost 3 bases and J lost 2; bases outside the gene matches: 11. The CDR3 covers 18 residues. The CDR3 DNA reads TGTGCCAGCAGCTTGGTTCCAGGGGTAGCGGGGGGGCAAGAGACCCAGTACTTC. This translates into CASSLVPGVAGGQETQYF.

The V call is TRBV21-1, the J call TRBJ2-7; the table calls TRBD2, which could not be checked here. TRBV21-1 is annotated as a pseudogene. The CDR3 runs to 12 residues. The CDR3 nucleotides read TGTGCCAGCAGCAAAGCGACGGCAGCTCGGGGGTTC. Translated: CASSKATAARGF.

The chain employs TRBV7-2 and TRBJ2-1; 7 bases line up with TRBD1. The CDR3 spans 16 residues. CDR1 is SGHTA and CDR2 is FQGNSA in the germline V gene. Unmatched junction bases numbered 11, after V lost 5 bases and J lost 4 bases. In nucleotides, the CDR3 is TGTGCCAGCAGCCGGCCCCCCGGGACAGCGTACAATGAGCAGTTCTTC. It translates to CASSRPPGTAYNEQFF.

V usage is TRBV11-2 and J usage is TRBJ2-7, with TRBD1 matching over 7 bases. The CDR3 has 14 residues. Germline V gives CDR1 SGHAT, CDR2 FQNNGV. J lost 3 bases, V lost 5 bases, and 7 bases had no gene match. This CDR3 is CASSLGTVGYEQYF. In nucleotides, the CDR3 is TGTGCCAGCAGCCTCGGGACAGTCGGCTACGAGCAGTACTTC.

The chain employs TRBV7-2 and TRBJ2-5; TRBD2 aligns across 13 bases. V lost 4 bases to trimming and J lost 9 bases; unmatched junction nucleotides: 5. In germline, CDR1 is SGHTA, CDR2 FQGNSA. This CDR3 has 14 amino acids. As DNA, the CDR3 is TGTGCCAGCAGCTCCGGACTAGCGGGAGCGGCCCAGTACTTC. Translating gives CASSSGLAGAAQYF.

About this clone: At one end the junction does not follow the germline gene, possibly because of a read error. The V gene is TRBV6-6, the J gene TRBJ1-3; 11 positions agree with TRBD1. Per the germline V gene, CDR1 is MNHNY and CDR2 is SVGAGI (reference sequence). The CDR3 is 19 amino acids. The CDR3, as DNA: TGTGCCAGCAGCTACTGGACAGGGGGCCAAATACTCTCTGGAAACACCATATATTTT. It yields the protein CASSYWTGGQILSGNTIYF.

The chain recombines TRBV14 with TRBJ1-1, with 7 bases aligning to TRBD1. V was clipped by 4 bases and J by 4 bases; unmatched bases: 3. The CDR3 loop spans 13 amino acids. Per the germline V gene, CDR1 is SGHDN and CDR2 is FVKESK. CDR3 in DNA: TGTGCCAGCAGCCTATACAGGGGCACTGAAGCTTTCTTT. Translating gives CASSLYRGTEAFF.

In this sample, this clone turned up a few times. The V gene is TRBV12-3 or TRBV12-4, the J gene TRBJ1-2, with 7 bases aligning to TRBD1. V was pared by 6 bases and J by 8 bases, with 6 bases of the junction left unmatched. The CDR3 totals 12 residues. This CDR3 reads CASSWDSAGYTF. CDR3 DNA sequence: TGTGCCAGCAGCTGGGACAGTGCGGGCTACACCTTC.

Regarding this clone: The junction shows a germline mismatch at one end, possibly a read error. This chain connects TRBV30 to TRBJ2-4; 10 bases match TRBD1. Looked up from germline, CDR1 is GTSNPN and CDR2 is SVGIG (reference sequence). The CDR3 loop spans 13 amino acids. DNA of the CDR3: TGTGCCTGGAGTACCCGACAGGGGGCGCGAGAAAACTTC. Its protein product is CAWSTRQGARENF. The variable domain in full, completed from reference TRBV30 and TRBJ2-4, reads SQTIHQWPATLVQPVGSPLSLECTVEGTSNPNLYWYRQAAGRGLQLLFYSVGIGQISSEVPQNLSASRPQDRQFILSSKKLLLSDSGFYLCAWSTRQGARENFGAGTRLSVL.

The genes are TRBV20-1 and TRBJ1-2; weak D call: TRBD1 (5 bases). The CDR3 runs to 11 residues. Germline V gene sequence: CDR1 DFQATT, CDR2 SNEGSKA (reference sequence). Trimming pared 6 bases from V and 6 bases from J, leaving 11 bases between. CDR3: CSALGGNGYTF. As DNA, the CDR3 is TGCAGTGCCCTCGGGGGAAATGGCTACACCTTC.

The chain is built from TRBV6-4 and TRBJ1-4; 7 bases fit TRBD1. V shed 3 bases, J shed 8 bases, and the junction held 9 bases outside the gene matches. The CDR3 runs to 15 residues. The germline CDR1 and CDR2 sequences are MRHNA and SNTAGT. Here the CDR3 DNA reads TGTGCCAGCAGTGAGCGGGCAGGGGGAGGAGAAAAACTGTTTTTT. Its protein is CASSERAGGGEKLFF.